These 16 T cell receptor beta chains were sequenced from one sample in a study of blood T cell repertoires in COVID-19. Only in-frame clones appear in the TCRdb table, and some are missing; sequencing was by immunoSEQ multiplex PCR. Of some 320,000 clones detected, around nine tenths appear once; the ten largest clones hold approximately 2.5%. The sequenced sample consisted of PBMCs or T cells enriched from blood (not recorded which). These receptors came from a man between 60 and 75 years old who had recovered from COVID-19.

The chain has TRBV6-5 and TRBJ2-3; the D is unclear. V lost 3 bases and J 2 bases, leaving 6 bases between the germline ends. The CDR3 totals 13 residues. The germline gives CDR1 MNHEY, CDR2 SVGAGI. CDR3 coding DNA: TGTGCCAGCAGTTATACTAACACAGATACGCAGTATTTT. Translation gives CASSYTNTDTQYF.

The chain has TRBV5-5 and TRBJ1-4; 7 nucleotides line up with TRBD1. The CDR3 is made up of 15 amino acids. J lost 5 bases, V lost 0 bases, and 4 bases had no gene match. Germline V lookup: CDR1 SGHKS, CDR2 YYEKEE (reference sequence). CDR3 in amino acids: CASSLAGTVNEKLFF. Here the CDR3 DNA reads TGTGCCAGCAGCTTGGCCGGGACAGTAAATGAAAAACTGTTTTTT.

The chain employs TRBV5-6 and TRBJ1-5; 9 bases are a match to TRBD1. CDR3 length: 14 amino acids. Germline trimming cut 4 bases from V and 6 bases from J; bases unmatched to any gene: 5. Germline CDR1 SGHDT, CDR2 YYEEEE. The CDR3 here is CASSGYRGLQPQHF. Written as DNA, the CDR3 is TGTGCCAGCAGCGGGTACAGGGGGCTTCAGCCCCAGCATTTT.

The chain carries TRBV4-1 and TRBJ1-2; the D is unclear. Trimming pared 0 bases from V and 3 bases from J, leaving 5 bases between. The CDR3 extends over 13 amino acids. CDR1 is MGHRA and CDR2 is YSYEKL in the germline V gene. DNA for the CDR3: TGCGCCAGCAGCCAAGATCGAGACTATGGCTACACCTTC. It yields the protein CASSQDRDYGYTF.

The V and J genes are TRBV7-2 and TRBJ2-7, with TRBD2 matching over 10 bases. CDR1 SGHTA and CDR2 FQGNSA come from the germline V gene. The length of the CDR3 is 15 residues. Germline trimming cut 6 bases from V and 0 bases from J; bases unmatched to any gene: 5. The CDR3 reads CASRTTSGISYEQYF. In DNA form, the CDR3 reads TGTGCCAGCAGGACTACTAGCGGGATCTCCTACGAGCAGTACTTC.

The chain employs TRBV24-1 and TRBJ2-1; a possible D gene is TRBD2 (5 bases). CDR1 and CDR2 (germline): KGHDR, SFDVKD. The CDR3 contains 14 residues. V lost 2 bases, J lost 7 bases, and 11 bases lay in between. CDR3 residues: CATSDSRGGNEQFF. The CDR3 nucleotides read TGTGCCACCAGTGATTCCCGGGGTGGGAATGAGCAGTTCTTC.

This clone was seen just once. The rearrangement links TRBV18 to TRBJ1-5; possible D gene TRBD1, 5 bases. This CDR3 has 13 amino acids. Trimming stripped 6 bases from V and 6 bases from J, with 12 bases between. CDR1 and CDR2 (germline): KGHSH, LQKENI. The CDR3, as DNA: TGTGCCAGCTCGTCAGGGTTAAGTCAGCCCCAGCATTTT. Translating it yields CASSSGLSQPQHF. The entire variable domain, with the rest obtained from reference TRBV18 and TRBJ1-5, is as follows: NAGVMQNPRHLVRRRGQEARLRCSPMKGHSHVYWYRQLPEEGLKFMVYLQKENIIDESGMPKERFSAEFPKEGPSILRIQQVVRGDSAAYFCASSSGLSQPQHFGDGTRLSIL.

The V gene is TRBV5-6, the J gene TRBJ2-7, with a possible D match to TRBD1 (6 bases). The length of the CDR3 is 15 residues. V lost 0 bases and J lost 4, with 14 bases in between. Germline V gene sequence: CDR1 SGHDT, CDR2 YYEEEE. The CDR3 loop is CASSLAPGARYEQYF. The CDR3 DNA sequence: TGTGCCAGCAGCTTGGCCCCAGGGGCGCGGTACGAGCAGTACTTC.

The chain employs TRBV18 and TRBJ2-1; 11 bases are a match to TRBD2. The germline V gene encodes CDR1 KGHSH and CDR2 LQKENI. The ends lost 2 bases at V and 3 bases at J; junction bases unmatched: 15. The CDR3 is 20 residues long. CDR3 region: CASSPIAGTSGDSFYNEQFF. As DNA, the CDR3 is TGTGCCAGCTCACCAATTGCCGGGACTAGCGGAGACTCATTCTACAATGAGCAGTTCTTC. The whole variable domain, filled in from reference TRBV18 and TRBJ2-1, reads NAGVMQNPRHLVRRRGQEARLRCSPMKGHSHVYWYRQLPEEGLKFMVYLQKENIIDESGMPKERFSAEFPKEGPSILRIQQVVRGDSAAYFCASSPIAGTSGDSFYNEQFFGPGTRLTVL.

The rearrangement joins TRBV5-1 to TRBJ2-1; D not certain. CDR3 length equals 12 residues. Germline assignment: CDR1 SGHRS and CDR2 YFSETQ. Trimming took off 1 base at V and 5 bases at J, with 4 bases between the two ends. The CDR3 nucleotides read TGCGCCAGCAGCTTGCCTCACAATGAGCAGTTCTTC. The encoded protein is CASSLPHNEQFF.

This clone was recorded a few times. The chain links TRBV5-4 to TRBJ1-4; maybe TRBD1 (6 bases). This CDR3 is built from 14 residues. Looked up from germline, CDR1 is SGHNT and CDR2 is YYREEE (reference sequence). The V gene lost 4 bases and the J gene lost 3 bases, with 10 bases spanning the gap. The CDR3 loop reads CASSLDRSNEKLFF. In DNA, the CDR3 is TGTGCCAGCAGCCTCGACAGGTCTAATGAAAAACTGTTTTTT.

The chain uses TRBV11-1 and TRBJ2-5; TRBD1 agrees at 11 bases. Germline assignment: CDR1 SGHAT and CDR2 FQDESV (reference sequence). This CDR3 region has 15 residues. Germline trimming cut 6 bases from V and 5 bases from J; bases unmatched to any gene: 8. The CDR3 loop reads CASSLDRGHGETQYF. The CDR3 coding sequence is TGTGCCAGCAGTCTGGACAGGGGGCATGGTGAGACCCAGTACTTC.

Written as DNA, the CDR3 is TGTGCCAGCAGTTCCCCGGGGGTGGCTTCACCCCTCCACTTT. Its protein is CASSSPGVASPLHF. The chain links TRBV25-1 to TRBJ1-6, with D perhaps TRBD1 (5 bases). Trimming stripped 5 bases from V and 9 bases from J, with 14 bases between. The CDR3 extends over 14 amino acids. The germline V gene has CDR1 MGHDK and CDR2 SYGVNS.

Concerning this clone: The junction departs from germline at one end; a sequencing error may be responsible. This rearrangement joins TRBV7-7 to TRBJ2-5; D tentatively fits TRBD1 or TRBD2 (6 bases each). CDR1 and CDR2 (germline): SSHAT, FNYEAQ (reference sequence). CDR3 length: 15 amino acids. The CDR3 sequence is CASSLGGLGVGTQYF. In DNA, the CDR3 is TGTGCTAGCAGCTTAGGGGGACTGGGGGTCGGGACCCAGTACTTC.

CDR3 residues: CASRQGGSHQPQHF. Written as DNA, the CDR3 is TGTGCCAGCAGACAGGGAGGGTCGCATCAGCCCCAGCATTTT. V gene TRBV2 combines with J gene TRBJ1-5, with D perhaps TRBD1 (6 bases). Germline loops: CDR1 SNHLY, CDR2 FYNNEI. CDR3 size: 14 residues. V was shortened by 6 bases and J by 5 bases, with 14 bases between the two germline ends.

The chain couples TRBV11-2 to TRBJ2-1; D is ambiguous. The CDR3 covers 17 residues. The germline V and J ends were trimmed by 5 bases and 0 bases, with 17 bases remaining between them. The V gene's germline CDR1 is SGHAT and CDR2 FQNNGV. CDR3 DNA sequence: TGTGCCAGCAGCCCCCGACGAGGCCTTGTCTCCTACAATGAGCAGTTCTTC. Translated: CASSPRRGLVSYNEQFF.